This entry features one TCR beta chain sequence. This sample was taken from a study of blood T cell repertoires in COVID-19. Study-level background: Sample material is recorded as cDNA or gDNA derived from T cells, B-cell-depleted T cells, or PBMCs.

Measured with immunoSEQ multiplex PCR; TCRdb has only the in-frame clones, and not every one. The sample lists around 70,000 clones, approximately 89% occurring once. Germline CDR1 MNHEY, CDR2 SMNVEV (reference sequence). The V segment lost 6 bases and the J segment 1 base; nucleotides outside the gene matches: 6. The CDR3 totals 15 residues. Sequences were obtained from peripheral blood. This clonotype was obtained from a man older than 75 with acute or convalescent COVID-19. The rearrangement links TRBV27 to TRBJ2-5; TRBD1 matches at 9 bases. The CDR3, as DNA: TGTGCCAGCAGCCCCTGGACAGGGGCCCAAGAGACCCAGTACTTC. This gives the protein CASSPWTGAQETQYF.